These 15 T cell receptor beta chains originate from one sample sequenced in a study of OX40 agonist ivuxolimab in advanced cancers. The data were produced by immunoSEQ multiplex PCR, yet TCRdb's version contains in-frame clones alone and is incomplete. The sample consists of approximately 89,000 clones, 80% to 90% of them appearing once. Sequenced material: CD4+ or CD8+ T cells sorted from blood, taken in a trial of the OX40 agonist ivuxolimab. These receptors all stem from an adult with an advanced solid tumor such as melanoma, head and neck, liver or kidney cancer.

This clone was counted once. The chain joins TRBV21-1 to TRBJ2-1. TRBV21-1 is a pseudogene segment. The CDR3 length is 15 residues. The CDR3 sequence is CASYGDREGYNEQFF. The CDR3 bases are TGTGCCAGTTACGGTGACAGGGAGGGCTACAATGAGCAGTTCTTC.

This clone was seen only a few times. The chain joins TRBV19 to TRBJ1-1, with no clear D. V shed 5 bases and J shed 0 bases, with 7 bases lying between them. Germline V gene lookup returns CDR1 LNHDA and CDR2 SQIVND (reference sequence). The CDR3 loop spans 13 amino acids. The CDR3, as DNA: TGTGCCAGTAGTGACGACCTGAACACTGAAGCTTTCTTT. The encoded protein is CASSDDLNTEAFF.

The J gene is TRBJ2-6, the V gene TRBV27, with a possible D match to TRBD2 (5 bases). CDR1 and CDR2 from the germline V gene are MNHEY and SMNVEV (reference sequence). The ends were cut back, 7 bases at V and 2 bases at J, with 18 bases in the middle. The CDR3 totals 17 residues. CDR3 nucleotides: TGTGCCAGCACGTGGTATTCGACCGGGGCTGGGGCCAACGTCCTGACTTTC. Protein product: CASTWYSTGAGANVLTF.

V is TRBV30 and J is TRBJ1-3, with TRBD1 matching 12 bases. Germline V gene data show CDR1 as GTSNPN and CDR2 as SVGIG (reference sequence). V lost 3 bases, J lost 4 bases, and 13 bases stayed unmatched. The CDR3 is made up of 18 amino acids. The DNA of the CDR3 is TGTGCCTGGAGCCCCCGGGGTCGGGACAGGGGGCGGGGAAACACCATATATTTT. This codes for CAWSPRGRDRGRGNTIYF.

The chain couples TRBV27 to TRBJ1-2, with 9 bases fitting TRBD1. Looked up from germline, CDR1 is MNHEY and CDR2 is SMNVEV (reference sequence). The V gene end was trimmed by 0 bases and the J gene end by 8 bases; junction bases not matched to a gene: 7. The CDR3 totals 15 residues. The CDR3 DNA reads as TGTGCCAGCAGTTTATCAGCGGGACAGGGAATAGGCTACACCTTC. Its translation: CASSLSAGQGIGYTF.

This clone was seen a handful of times. This chain joins TRBV30 and TRBJ1-1, with D possibly matching TRBD1 (5 bases). The V gene lost 5 bases and the J gene lost 10 bases, with 5 bases spanning the gap. Germline V gene data show CDR1 as GTSNPN and CDR2 as SVGIG (reference sequence). CDR3 length equals 8 residues. The DNA of the CDR3 is TGTGCCTGGGGGGGAGCTTTCTTT. The encoded protein is CAWGGAFF.

V usage is TRBV7-2 and J usage is TRBJ2-1; 16 bases align to TRBD2. Germline V gene data show CDR1 as SGHTA and CDR2 as FQGNSA. The CDR3 has 17 amino acids. V trimming: 3 bases; J trimming: 8 bases; junction bases outside the gene matches: 7. The CDR3 loop is CASSLAGTSGGAYEQFF. The CDR3 region has the DNA TGTGCCAGCAGCTTGGCCGGGACTAGCGGGGGGGCATATGAGCAGTTCTTC.

V usage is TRBV5-4 and J usage is TRBJ1-2; D gene ambiguous. Trimming shortened V by 10 bases and J by 8 bases, and 15 bases separated the two germline ends. The germline V gene encodes CDR1 SGHNT and CDR2 YYREEE (reference sequence). The CDR3 runs to 11 residues. CDR3 sequence: CAAFGASGYTF. CDR3 bases: TGTGCCGCGTTTGGCGCGTCGGGCTACACCTTC.

This clone was detected only once. V is TRBV21-1 and J is TRBJ2-2; the table calls TRBD1, which could not be checked here. TRBV21-1 is an annotated pseudogene. The CDR3 sequence is 18 residues long. The CDR3 coding sequence is TGTGCCAGCAGCGATAAATCTTATTGCCGGGACACCACCGGGGAGCTGTTTTTT. This translates into CASSDKSYCRDTTGELFF.

This chain connects TRBV5-4 to TRBJ1-2; maybe TRBD1 (6 bases). Germline V gene data show CDR1 as SGHNT and CDR2 as YYREEE (reference sequence). V shed 0 bases and J shed 6 bases, with 18 bases lying between them. This CDR3 contains 16 residues. The CDR3 spells CASSLAPGPKGDGYTF. The CDR3 DNA reads as TGTGCCAGCAGCTTGGCTCCGGGTCCCAAGGGGGATGGCTACACCTTC.

V and J are TRBV11-1 and TRBJ1-6; 9 bases are a match to TRBD1. V lost 5 bases to trimming and J lost 7 bases; unmatched junction nucleotides: 6. The CDR3 contains 15 residues. CDR1 is SGHAT and CDR2 is FQDESV in the germline V gene (reference sequence). The CDR3 sequence: CASSLDRGENSPLHF. For the CDR3, the DNA is TGTGCCAGCAGCCTGGACAGGGGAGAGAATTCACCCCTCCACTTT.

The chain employs TRBV4-1 and TRBJ1-4, with 7 bases fitting TRBD1. The CDR3 spans 16 residues. Trimming took 3 bases from V and 5 from J; bases not matched to a gene: 9. Germline V gene sequence: CDR1 MGHRA, CDR2 YSYEKL. Here the CDR3 reads CASSHPSGQANEKLFF. CDR3 bases: TGCGCCAGCAGCCACCCCTCCGGACAGGCAAATGAAAAACTGTTTTTT.

This clone occurred a few times. The chain recombines TRBV9 with TRBJ1-1; D not certain. Germline CDR1 reads SGDLS; CDR2 reads YYNGEE. The CDR3 has 13 residues. V lost 0 bases and J 1 base, leaving 4 bases between the germline ends. CDR3 amino acids: CASSVETNTEAFF. The CDR3 bases are TGTGCCAGCAGCGTAGAAACGAACACTGAAGCTTTCTTT. The variable domain in full, with the rest retrieved from reference TRBV9 and TRBJ1-1, is DSGVTQTPKHLITATGQRVTLRCSPRSGDLSVYWYQQSLDQGLQFLIQYYNGEERAKGNILERFSAQQFPDLHSELNLSSLELGDSALYFCASSVETNTEAFFGQGTRLTVV.

The genes are TRBV4-1 and TRBJ2-3; D might be TRBD1 or TRBD2, each matching 5 bases. The V end lost 2 bases, the J end lost 9 bases, and 18 bases lay between the germline ends. The CDR3 spans 15 residues. CDR1 and CDR2 (germline): MGHRA, YSYEKL. The chain's CDR3 is CASSQRDQSEGTQYF. The DNA of the CDR3 is TGCGCCAGCAGCCAAAGGGACCAGAGTGAGGGAACGCAGTATTTT.

The table lists this clone with a count of one. The V call is TRBV7-9, the J call TRBJ2-1; D remains unclear. The length of the CDR3 is 14 residues. Germline values: CDR1 SEHNR, CDR2 FQNEAQ (reference sequence). Trimming took off 0 bases at V and 4 bases at J, with 7 bases between the two ends. CDR3 protein: CASSLANRYNEQFF. The CDR3 bases are TGTGCCAGCAGCTTAGCAAATAGATACAATGAGCAGTTCTTC.